This TCR beta chain was obtained from a study of cytomegalovirus exposure and HLA in healthy donors. Findings and limits, study-wide: TCR beta chains numbering some 160 were designated cytomegalovirus-associated. High specificity and sensitivity for cytomegalovirus status were reported for the classifier. In vitro checks showed that a few CMV-associated chains really do target CMV antigens.

The donors were members of the approximately 120-subject validation cohort (separate from the approximately 650-subject first cohort). From germline, CDR1 is MNHEY and CDR2 SVGAGI. Trimming took 6 bases from V and 5 from J, leaving 14 bases between them. The CDR3 is 14 amino acids. Clones were sequenced by immunoSEQ multiplex PCR, and TCRdb holds only the in-frame ones, with some missing. Of approximately 81,000 clones in the sample, about 92% were seen once. A remark on this clone: Its antigen is not known.

The TCR sequence derives from a young man in good health and CMV-seronegative. The chain carries TRBV6-5 and TRBJ1-5; D perhaps matches TRBD1 (5 bases). Input material: PBMCs. CDR3 coding DNA: TGTGCCAGCAGGTCCGGGACGGGGGATCAGCCCCAGCATTTT. Amino acids: CASRSGTGDQPQHF.